Below are 3 T cell receptor beta chains sequenced from a single sample in a study of T cells in Graves' hyperthyroidism and ophthalmopathy. Authors of the study amplified TCR beta CDR3 regions from RNA transcripts. HTBI primers were the set used in a first-round RT-PCR of the TCR CDR3. One entry per CDR3 protein, called by TCRdb with MiXCR from the multiplex PCR reads. The sample carries 550,000 to 600,000 distinct CDR3 sequences, 35% to 55% recorded once. The material sequenced was peripheral blood or thyroid tissue (not recorded which). These receptors came from an adult woman with Graves' disease, either hyperthyroidism or ophthalmopathy (not recorded which).

This clonotype has a handful of counts. The chain has TRBV15 and TRBJ1-3; 8 bases fit TRBD1. V gave up 2 bases and J gave up 2 bases; unmatched junction bases: 11. The CDR3 is 18 residues long. Germline V gene data show CDR1 as LNHNV and CDR2 as YYDKDF (reference sequence). The CDR3, as DNA: TGTGCCACCAGCAGAATCCGGGACAGGTTTATTACTGGAAACACCATATATTTT. Translated: CATSRIRDRFITGNTIYF.

The CDR3 sequence: CASISVLGYEQYF. As DNA, the CDR3 is TGTGCCAGCATAAGCGTCCTGGGCTACGAGCAGTACTTC. The chain employs TRBV6-5 and TRBJ2-7; D unresolved. This CDR3 is built from 13 residues. CDR1 is MNHEY, CDR2 SVGAGI, per germline. The V end lost 7 bases, the J end lost 3 bases, and 13 bases lay between the germline ends.

The table lists this clonotype with a few counts. This chain links TRBV28 with TRBJ2-5, with 7 bases that match TRBD1. The CDR3 has 16 residues. In germline, CDR1 is MDHEN, CDR2 SYDVKM. J was trimmed by 2 bases and V by 6 bases; bases with no gene match: 12. Here the CDR3 DNA reads TGTGCCAGCAGATCAACCGGGACAGCAAAACAAGAGACCCAGTACTTC. Protein: CASRSTGTAKQETQYF.